This T cell receptor beta chain originates from a study of neurological immune-mediated disorders. The time point: longitudinal time-point 2. Unsorted libraries used 2 million PBMCs kept at -80 degrees C. Germline assignment: CDR1 DFQATT and CDR2 SNEGSKA (reference sequence). The CDR3 runs 16 residues. V was pared by 4 bases and J by 5 bases, with 9 bases of the junction left unmatched. TCRdb reprocessed the 5' RACE reads with MiXCR, giving one entry per CDR3 protein. The sample lists more than 30,000 distinct CDR3 sequences, about 12% occurring once. General study results and limits: Multiple sclerosis patients had less TCR clonal expansion than even healthy controls, unlike HTLV-1-associated myelopathy.

This clonotype has ten or more counts. Its cognate antigen is unknown. The source material was PBMCs. This TCR was sampled from a woman in her forties in good health. J is TRBJ2-5 and V is TRBV20-1; 14 positions agree with TRBD2. CDR3 region: CSATMTSGGARETQYF. The CDR3 region has the DNA TGCAGTGCTACTATGACTAGCGGGGGGGCCCGGGAGACCCAGTACTTC.